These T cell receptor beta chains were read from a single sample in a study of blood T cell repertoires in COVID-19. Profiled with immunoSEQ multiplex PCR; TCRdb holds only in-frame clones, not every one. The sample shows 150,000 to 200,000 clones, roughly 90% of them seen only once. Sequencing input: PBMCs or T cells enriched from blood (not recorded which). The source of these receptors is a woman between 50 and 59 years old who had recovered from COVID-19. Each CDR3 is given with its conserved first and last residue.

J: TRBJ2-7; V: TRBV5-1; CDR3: CASSSTGQGAHEQYF
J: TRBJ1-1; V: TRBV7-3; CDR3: CASSDSEDTEAFF
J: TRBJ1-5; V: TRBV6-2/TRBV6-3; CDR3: CASSYSTNQPQHF
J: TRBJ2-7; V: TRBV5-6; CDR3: CASSLEQNSYEQYF
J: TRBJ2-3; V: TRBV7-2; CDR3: CASSLLGGGLADTQYF
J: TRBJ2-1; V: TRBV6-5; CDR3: CASSAINEQFF
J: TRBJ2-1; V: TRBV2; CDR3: CAERGQGSYNEQFF
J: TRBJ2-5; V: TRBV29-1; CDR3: CSVTREQETQYF
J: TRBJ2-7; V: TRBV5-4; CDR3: CASSPGGTGSYEQYF
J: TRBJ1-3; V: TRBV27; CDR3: CASSLSGQSGNTIYF
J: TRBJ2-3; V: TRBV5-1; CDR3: CASSLLQGGDTQYF
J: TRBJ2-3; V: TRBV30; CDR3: CAGEQGGTSTDTQYF
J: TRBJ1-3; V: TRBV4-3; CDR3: CASSLADRPGNTIYF
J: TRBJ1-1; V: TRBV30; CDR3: CAWRIQGGDTEAFF
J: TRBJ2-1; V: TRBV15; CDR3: CATSSPGEYNEQFF
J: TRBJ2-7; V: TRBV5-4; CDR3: CASSGTGYPYEQYF
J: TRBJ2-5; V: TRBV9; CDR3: CASSSTRGGNPETQYF
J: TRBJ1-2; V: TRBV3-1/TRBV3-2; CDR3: CASSLGQGKGYTF
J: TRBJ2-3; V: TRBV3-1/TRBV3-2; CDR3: CASSLKVGVVADTQYF
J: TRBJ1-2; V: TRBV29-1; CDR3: CSVDTQVRGYTF
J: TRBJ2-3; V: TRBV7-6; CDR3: CASSLGQRVDTQYF
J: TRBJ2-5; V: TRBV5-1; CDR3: CASSPSGESETQYF
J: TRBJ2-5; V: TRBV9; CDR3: CASSVVGTGSQYF
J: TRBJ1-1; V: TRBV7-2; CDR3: CASSRHRRNTEAFF
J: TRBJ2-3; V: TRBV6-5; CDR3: CASSSTGSRTDTQYF
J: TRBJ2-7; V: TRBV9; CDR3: CASSVASLAGAEQYF
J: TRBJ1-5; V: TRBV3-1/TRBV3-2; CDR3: CASSLGQGIQPQHF
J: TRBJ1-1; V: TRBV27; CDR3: CASSWGQGQTEAFF
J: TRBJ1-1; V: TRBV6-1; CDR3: CASSVMNTEAFF
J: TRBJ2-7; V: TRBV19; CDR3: CATQDRVRPYEQYF
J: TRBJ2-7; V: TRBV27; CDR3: CASSLTGAEQYF
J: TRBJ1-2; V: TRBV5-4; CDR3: CASNPSSDRELDGYTF
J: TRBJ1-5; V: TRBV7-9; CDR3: CASSLAGGNQPQHF
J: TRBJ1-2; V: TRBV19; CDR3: CASSDPGGGSYGYTF
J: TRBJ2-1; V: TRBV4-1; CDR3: CASSQDRSRWSSGGDEQFF
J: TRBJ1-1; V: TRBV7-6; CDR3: CASSSTQGPYTEAFF
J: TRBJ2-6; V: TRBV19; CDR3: CASSIQGANVLTF
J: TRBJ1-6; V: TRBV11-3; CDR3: CASRRDSSRNSPLHF
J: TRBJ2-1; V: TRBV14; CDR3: CASSQDRVRGQFF
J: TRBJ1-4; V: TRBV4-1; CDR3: CASSPGSGSTNEKLFF
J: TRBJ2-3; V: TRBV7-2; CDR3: CASSLASVGGDTQYF
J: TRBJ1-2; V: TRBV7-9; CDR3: CASRTNKGYGYTF
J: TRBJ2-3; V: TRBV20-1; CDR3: CSAGGADTQYF
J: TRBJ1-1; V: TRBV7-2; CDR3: CASSSSGTEAFF
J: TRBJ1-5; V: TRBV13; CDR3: CASSLGPARGRSWSNQPQHF